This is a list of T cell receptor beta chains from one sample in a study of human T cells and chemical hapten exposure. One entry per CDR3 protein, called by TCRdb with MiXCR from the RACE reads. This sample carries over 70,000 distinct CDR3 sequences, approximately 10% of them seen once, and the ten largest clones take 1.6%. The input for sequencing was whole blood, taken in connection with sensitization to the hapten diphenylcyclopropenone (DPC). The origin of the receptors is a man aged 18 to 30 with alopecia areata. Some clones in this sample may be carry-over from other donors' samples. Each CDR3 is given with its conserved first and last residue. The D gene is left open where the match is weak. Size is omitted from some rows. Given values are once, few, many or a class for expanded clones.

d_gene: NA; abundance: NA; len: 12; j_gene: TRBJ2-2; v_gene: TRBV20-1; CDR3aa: CSARDPHGELFF; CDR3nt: TGCAGTGCTAGAGACCCACATGGGGAGCTGTTTTTT
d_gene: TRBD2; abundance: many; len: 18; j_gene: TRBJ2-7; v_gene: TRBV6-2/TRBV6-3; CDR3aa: CASSPPRRLAGISYEQYF; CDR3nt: TGTGCCAGCAGTCCCCCACGTAGACTAGCGGGGATCTCCTACGAGCAGTACTTC
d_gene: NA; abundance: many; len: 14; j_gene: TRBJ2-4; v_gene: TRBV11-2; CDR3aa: CASSLDGIYSFSYF; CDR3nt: TGTGCCAGCAGCTTAGATGGGATCTACAGCTTTTCGTACTTC
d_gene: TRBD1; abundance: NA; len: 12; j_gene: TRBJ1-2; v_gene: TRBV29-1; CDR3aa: CSVFGTGDGYTF; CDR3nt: TGCAGCGTTTTTGGGACAGGGGATGGCTACACCTTC
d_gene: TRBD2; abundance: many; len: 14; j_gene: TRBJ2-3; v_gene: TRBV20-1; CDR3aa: CSAPTSGNPDTQYF; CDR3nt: TGCAGTGCCCCGACTAGCGGTAACCCAGATACGCAGTATTTT
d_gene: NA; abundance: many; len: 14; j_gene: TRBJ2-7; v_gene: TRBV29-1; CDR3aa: CSAPLGANPYEQYF; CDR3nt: TGCAGCGCCCCGCTGGGGGCTAACCCCTACGAGCAGTACTTC
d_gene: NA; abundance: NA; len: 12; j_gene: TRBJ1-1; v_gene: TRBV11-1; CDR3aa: CASSSQGLGAFF; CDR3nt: TGTGCCAGCAGCTCCCAGGGTTTAGGCGCTTTCTTT
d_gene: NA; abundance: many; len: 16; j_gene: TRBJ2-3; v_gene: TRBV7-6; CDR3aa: CASSLANRGLWDTQYF; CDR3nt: TGTGCCAGCAGCTTAGCTAATCGAGGGTTGTGGGATACGCAGTATTTT
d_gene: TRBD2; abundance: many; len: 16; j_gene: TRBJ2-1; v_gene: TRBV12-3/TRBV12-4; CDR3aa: CASSSRTSGYYNEQFF; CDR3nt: TGTGCCAGCAGTTCCCGGACTAGCGGATACTACAATGAGCAGTTCTTC
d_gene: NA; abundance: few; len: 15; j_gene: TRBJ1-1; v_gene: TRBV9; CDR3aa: CASSAAGSANTEAFF; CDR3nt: TGTGCCAGCAGCGCAGCCGGGTCGGCGAACACTGAAGCTTTCTTT
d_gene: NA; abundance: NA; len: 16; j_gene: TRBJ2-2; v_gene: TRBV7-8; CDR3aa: CASSPWTPQNTGELFF; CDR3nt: TGTGCCAGCAGCCCATGGACCCCTCAGAACACCGGGGAGCTGTTTTTT
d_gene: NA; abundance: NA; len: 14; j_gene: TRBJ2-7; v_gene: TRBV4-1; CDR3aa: CASSQDSGYYEQYF; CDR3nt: TGCGCCAGCAGCCAAGATTCAGGCTACTACGAGCAGTACTTC
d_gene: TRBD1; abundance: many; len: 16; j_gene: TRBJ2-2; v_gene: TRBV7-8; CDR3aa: CASSLGDRGGTGELFF; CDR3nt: TGTGCCAGCAGCTTAGGGGACAGGGGGGGCACCGGGGAGCTGTTTTTT
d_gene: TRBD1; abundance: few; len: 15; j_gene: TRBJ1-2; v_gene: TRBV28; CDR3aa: CASSFTGAANYGYTF; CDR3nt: TGTGCCAGCAGTTTCACAGGGGCGGCTAACTATGGCTACACCTTC
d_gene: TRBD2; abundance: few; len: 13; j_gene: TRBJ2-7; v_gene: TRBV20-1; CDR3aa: CSAEETSGYEQYF; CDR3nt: TGCAGTGCTGAGGAGACTAGCGGCTACGAGCAGTACTTC
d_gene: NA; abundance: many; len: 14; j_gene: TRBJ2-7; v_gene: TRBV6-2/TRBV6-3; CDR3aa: CASSYLLEGGEQYF; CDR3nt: TGTGCCAGCAGTTACCTCCTGGAAGGGGGCGAGCAGTACTTC
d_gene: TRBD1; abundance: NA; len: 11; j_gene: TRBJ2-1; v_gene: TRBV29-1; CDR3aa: CSAYRGNEQFF; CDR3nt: TGCAGCGCTTACAGGGGTAATGAGCAGTTCTTC
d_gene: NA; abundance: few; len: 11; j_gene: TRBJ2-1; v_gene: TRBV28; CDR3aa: CASSYSVVLFF; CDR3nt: TGTGCCAGCAGTTATTCGGTTGTTTTGTTCTTC
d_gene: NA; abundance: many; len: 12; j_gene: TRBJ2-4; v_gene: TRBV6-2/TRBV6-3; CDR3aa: CAQGTFKNIQYF; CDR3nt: TGTGCCCAGGGGACATTTAAAAACATTCAGTACTTC
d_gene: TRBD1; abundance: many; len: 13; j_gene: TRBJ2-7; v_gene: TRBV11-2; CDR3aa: CASSLDGQGMQYF; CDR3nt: TGTGCCAGCAGCTTAGATGGACAGGGTATGCAGTACTTC
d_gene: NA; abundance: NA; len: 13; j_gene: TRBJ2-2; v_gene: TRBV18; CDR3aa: CASSPAGTGELFF; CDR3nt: TGTGCCAGCTCACCGGCGGGGACCGGGGAGCTGTTTTTT
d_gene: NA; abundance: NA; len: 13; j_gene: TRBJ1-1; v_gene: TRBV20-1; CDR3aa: CSARVRVSTEAFF; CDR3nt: TGCAGTGCTAGAGTTAGGGTTAGCACTGAAGCTTTCTTT
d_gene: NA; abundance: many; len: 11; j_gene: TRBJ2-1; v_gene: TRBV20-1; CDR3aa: CSASPHDEQFF; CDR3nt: TGCAGTGCTAGCCCACATGATGAGCAGTTCTTC
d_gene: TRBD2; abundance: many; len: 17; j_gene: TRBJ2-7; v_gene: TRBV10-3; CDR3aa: CAISDFGGLAKTYEQYF; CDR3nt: TGTGCCATCAGTGACTTCGGGGGACTAGCGAAAACCTACGAGCAGTACTTC
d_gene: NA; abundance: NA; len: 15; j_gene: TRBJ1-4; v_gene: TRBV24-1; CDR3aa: CATSDGLDFVEKLFF; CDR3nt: TGTGCCACCAGTGATGGCCTGGACTTTGTTGAAAAACTGTTTTTT
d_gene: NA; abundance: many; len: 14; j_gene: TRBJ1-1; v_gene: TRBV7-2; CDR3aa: CASSLVGGRLEAFF; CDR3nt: TGTGCCAGCAGCTTAGTCGGAGGGCGGTTAGAGGCTTTCTTT
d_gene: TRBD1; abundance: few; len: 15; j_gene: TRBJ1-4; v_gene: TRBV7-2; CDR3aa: CASSLEGTGGPRLFF; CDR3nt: TGTGCCAGCAGCTTAGAAGGGACAGGGGGCCCCCGACTGTTTTTT
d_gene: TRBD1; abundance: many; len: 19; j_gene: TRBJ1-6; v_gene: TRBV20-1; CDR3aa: CSARSTRGQGSVEVSPLHF; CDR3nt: TGCAGTGCTAGATCCACCCGAGGACAGGGCTCGGTTGAGGTGTCACCCCTCCACTTT
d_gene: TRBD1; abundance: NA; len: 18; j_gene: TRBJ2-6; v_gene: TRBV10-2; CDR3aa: CAAIPGTGLKGGANVLTF; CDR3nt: TGCGCAGCAATCCCCGGGACAGGGTTAAAGGGTGGGGCCAACGTCCTGACTTTC